The clone carrying this TCR beta chain has a handful of counts. Its matching antigen is unknown. Noted time point: newly diagnosed GD, antithyroid drugs for less than 3 months. Construction of the TCR library relied on RNA isolated from PBMCs. This record belongs to a study of regulatory T cells in long-lasting Graves disease. Trimming left V 4 bases short and J 5 bases short, with 21 bases between. The germline V gene encodes CDR1 SGHRS and CDR2 YFSETQ. This CDR3 region has 16 residues. Library construction for TCR beta used iRepertoire HTBI primers and Arm-PCR of CDR3 regions. TCRdb passed the multiplex PCR reads through MiXCR, listing each CDR3 protein once. The data hold 620,000 or so distinct CDR3 sequences, with roughly 15% observed a single time. Study results and limitations: TRBV28, TRBJ1-2 and TRBJ2-5 emerged as the favored segments in persistent disease.

The same data also went into a second study, on T cells in Graves' hyperthyroidism and ophthalmopathy. That publication notes: First-round RT-PCR of the TCR CDR3 relied on the HTBI primer set. Most thyroid clonotypes expanded above 0.001 were also detected in blood. In the analysis, a 13 V-J model separated ophthalmopathy from stable hyperthyroidism.

This rearrangement joins TRBV5-1 to TRBJ1-1, with D possibly being TRBD1 (5 bases). The origin of this receptor is a woman younger than 45 with Graves disease. The sequencing used peripheral blood mononuclear cells (PBMCs), collected at new diagnosis, from a patient treated with antithyroid drugs. CDR3 sequence reads: CASSPGAIGAGTEAFF. The DNA for the CDR3 is TGCGCCAGCAGCCCCGGGGCTATCGGGGCGGGGACTGAAGCTTTCTTT.